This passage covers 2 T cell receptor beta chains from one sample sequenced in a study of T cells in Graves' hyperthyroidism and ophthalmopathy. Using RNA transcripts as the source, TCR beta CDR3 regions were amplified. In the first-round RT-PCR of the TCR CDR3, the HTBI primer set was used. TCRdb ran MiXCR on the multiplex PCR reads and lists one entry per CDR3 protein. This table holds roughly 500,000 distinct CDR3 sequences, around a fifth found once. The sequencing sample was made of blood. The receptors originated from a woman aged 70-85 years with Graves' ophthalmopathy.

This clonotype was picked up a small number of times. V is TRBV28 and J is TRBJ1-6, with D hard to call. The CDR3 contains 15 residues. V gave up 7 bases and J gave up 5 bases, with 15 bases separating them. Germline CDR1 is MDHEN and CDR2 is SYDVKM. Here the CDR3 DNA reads TGTGCCAGCACCCCCCAATTATTTAATAATTCACCCCTCCACTTT. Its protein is CASTPQLFNNSPLHF.

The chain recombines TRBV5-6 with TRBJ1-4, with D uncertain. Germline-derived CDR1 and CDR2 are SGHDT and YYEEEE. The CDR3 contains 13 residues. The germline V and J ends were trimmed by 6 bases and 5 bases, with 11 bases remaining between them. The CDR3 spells CASTTWANEKLFF. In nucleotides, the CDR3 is TGTGCCAGCACGACTTGGGCGAATGAAAAACTGTTTTTT.